This TCR beta chain emerged from a study of CD8 T cells in ankylosing spondylitis. Findings and caveats of the study: Earlier reports found some motif variants in synovial fluid and blood in reactive arthritis. As reported, disease-linked clones showed significant enrichment in matched ankylosing spondylitis synovial fluid. Relatively rare in peripheral blood, disease-linked clones were also CD8+. Made up of fewer than ten highly homologous variants, a TCR beta motif appeared characteristic of ankylosing spondylitis blood.

5'-RACE, quantitative and with molecular barcodes, yielded the TCR beta libraries. In TCRdb, the 5' RACE reads were re-called with MiXCR into one record per CDR3 protein. The sample records hundreds of thousands of distinct CDR3 sequences, 12% being singletons. The V and J ends lost 3 bases and 5 bases, in that order; junction bases with no gene match: 8. The germline CDR1 and CDR2 sequences are LGHNA and YNFKEQ. The CDR3 has 15 residues. On this clonotype itself: What it recognizes is unknown.

This clonotype originated in a male donor with ankylosing spondylitis. The chain joins TRBV4-2 to TRBJ2-5, with 8 bases matching TRBD1. The sequenced sample was blood, either unsorted or a sorted T cell fraction (not recorded which). The CDR3 DNA reads as TGTGCCAGCAGCCACGCGGACAGGGTACAGGAGACCCAGTACTTC. Translated: CASSHADRVQETQYF.